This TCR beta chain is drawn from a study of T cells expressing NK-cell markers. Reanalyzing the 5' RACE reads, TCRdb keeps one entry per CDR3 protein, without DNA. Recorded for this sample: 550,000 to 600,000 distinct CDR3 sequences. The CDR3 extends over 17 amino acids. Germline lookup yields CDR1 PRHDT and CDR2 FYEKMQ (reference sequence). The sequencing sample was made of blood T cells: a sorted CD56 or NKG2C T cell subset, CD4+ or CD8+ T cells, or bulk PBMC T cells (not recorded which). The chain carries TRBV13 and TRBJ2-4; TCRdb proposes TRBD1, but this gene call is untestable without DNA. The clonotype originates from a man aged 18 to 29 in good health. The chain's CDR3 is CASTQGTGVLAKNIQYF.